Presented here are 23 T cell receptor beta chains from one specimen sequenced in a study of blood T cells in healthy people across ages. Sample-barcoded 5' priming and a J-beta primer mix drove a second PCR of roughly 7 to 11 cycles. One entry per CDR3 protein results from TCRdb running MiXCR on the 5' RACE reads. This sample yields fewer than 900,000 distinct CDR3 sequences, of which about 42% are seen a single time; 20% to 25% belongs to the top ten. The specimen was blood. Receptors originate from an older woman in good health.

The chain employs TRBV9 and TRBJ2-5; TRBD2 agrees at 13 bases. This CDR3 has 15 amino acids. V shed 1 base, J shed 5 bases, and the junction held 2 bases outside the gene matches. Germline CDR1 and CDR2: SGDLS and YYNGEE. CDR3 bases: TGTGCCAGCAGCGTACAGACTAGCGGGAGGGAGACCCAGTACTTC. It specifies CASSVQTSGRETQYF.

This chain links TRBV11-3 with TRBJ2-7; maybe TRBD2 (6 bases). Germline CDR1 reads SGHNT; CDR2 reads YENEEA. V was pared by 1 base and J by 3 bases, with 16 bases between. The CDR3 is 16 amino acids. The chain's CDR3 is CASSLGTGGAGYEQYF. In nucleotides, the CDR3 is TGTGCCAGCAGCTTAGGAACTGGGGGAGCGGGCTACGAGCAGTACTTC.

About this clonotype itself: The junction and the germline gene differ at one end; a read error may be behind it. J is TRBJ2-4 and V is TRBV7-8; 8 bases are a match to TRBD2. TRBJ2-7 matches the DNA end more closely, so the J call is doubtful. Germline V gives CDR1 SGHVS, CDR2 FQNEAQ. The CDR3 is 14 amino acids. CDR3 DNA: TGTGCCAACAGCTTAGCCCCGACTAGCGACGAGCAGTACTTC. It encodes CANSLAPTSDEQYF.

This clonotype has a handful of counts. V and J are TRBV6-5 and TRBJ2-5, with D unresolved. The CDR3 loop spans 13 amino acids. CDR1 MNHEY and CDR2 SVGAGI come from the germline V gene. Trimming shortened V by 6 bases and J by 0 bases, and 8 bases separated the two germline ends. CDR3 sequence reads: CASRPGHQETQYF. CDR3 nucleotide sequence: TGTGCCAGCAGACCAGGTCACCAAGAGACCCAGTACTTC.

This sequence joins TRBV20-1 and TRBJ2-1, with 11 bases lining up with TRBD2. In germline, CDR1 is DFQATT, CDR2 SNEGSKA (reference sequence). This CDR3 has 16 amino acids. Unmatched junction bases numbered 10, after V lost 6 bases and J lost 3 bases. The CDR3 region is CSAKTGTSGFYNEQFF. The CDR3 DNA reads TGCAGTGCAAAGACGGGGACTAGCGGATTCTACAATGAGCAGTTCTTC.

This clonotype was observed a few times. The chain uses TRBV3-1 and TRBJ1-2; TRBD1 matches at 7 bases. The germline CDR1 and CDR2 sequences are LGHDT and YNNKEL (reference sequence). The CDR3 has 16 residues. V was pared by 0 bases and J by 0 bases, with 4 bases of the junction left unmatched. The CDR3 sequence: CASSQESGGANYGYTF. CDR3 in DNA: TGTGCCAGCAGCCAAGAGTCAGGGGGAGCTAACTATGGCTACACCTTC.

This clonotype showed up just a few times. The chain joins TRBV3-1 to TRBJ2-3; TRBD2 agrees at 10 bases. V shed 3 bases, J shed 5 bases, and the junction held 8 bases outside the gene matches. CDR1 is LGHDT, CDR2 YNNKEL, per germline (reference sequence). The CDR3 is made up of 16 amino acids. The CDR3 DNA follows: TGTGCCAGCAGCCACCCTTTGACTAGCGGGCAAGATACGCAGTATTTT. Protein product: CASSHPLTSGQDTQYF.

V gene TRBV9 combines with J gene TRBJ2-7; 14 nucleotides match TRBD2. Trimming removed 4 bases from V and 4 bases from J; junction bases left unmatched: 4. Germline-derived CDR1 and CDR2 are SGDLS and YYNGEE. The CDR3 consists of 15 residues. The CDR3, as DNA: TGTGCCAGCAGCAAAGGACTAGCGGGAGGATACGAGCAGTACTTC. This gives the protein CASSKGLAGGYEQYF.

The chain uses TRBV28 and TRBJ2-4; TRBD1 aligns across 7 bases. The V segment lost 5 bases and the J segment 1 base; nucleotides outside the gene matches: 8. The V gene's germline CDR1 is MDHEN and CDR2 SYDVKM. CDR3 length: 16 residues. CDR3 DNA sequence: TGTGCCAGCAGTGCCCCGGAGACAGGGGCCAAAAACATTCAGTACTTC. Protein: CASSAPETGAKNIQYF.

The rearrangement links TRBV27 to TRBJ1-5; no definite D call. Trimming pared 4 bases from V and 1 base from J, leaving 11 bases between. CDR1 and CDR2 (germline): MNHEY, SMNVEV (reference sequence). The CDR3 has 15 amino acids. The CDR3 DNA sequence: TGTGCCAGCAGTTCTTTAGGATTGAGCAATCAGCCCCAGCATTTT. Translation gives CASSSLGLSNQPQHF.

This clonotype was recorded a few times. CDR3 coding DNA: TGTGCCAGCAGTGTTCAACGAGCTTTCTTT. Translation gives CASSVQRAFF. The chain joins TRBV2 to TRBJ1-1, with no clear D. V was clipped by 4 bases and J by 10 bases, with 7 bases between them. Germline values: CDR1 SNHLY, CDR2 FYNNEI. The CDR3 loop spans 10 amino acids. The complete variable domain, with remaining parts taken from reference TRBV2 and TRBJ1-1, reads EPEVTQTPSHQVTQMGQEVILRCVPISNHLYFYWYRQILGQKVEFLVSFYNNEISEKSEIFDDQFSVERPDGSNFTLKIRSTKLEDSAMYFCASSVQRAFFGQGTRLTVV.

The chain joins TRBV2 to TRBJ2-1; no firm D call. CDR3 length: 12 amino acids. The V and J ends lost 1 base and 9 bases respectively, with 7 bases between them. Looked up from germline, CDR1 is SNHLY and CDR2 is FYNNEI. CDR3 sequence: CASSEGAREQFF. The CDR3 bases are TGTGCCAGCAGTGAAGGGGCCCGTGAGCAGTTCTTC. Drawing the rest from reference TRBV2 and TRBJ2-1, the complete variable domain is EPEVTQTPSHQVTQMGQEVILRCVPISNHLYFYWYRQILGQKVEFLVSFYNNEISEKSEIFDDQFSVERPDGSNFTLKIRSTKLEDSAMYFCASSEGAREQFFGPGTRLTVL.

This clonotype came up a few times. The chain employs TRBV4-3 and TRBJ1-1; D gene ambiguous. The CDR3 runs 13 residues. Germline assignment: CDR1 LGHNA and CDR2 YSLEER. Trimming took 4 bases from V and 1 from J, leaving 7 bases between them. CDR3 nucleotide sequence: TGCGCCAGCAGCCGAGTCGGGAACACTGAAGCTTTCTTT. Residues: CASSRVGNTEAFF.

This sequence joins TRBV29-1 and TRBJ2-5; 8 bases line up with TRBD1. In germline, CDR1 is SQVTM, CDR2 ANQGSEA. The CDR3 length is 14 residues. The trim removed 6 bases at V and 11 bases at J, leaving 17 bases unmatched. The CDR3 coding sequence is TGCAGCGTGTTACAGGGGGATTCCTTAAGGCAGCAGTACTTC. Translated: CSVLQGDSLRQQYF.

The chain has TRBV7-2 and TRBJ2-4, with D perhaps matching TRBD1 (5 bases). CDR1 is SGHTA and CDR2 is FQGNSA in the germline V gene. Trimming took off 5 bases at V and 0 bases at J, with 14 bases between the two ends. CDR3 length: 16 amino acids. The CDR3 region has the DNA TGTGCCAGCAGCCCACTACCCCAGGGAGCCAAAAACATTCAGTACTTC. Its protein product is CASSPLPQGAKNIQYF.

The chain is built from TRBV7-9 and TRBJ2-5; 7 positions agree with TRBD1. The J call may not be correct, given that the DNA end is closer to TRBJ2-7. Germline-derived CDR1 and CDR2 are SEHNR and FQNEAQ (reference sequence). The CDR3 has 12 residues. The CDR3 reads CASSFDRDEQYF. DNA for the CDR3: TGTGCCAGCAGCTTTGACAGGGACGAGCAGTACTTC.

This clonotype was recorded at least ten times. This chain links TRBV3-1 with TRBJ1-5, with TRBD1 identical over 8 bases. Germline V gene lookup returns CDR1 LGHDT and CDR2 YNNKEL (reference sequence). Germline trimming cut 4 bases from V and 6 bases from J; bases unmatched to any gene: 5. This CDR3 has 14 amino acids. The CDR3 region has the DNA TGTGCCAGCAGCCTTCGACAGGGGACTCAGCCCCAGCATTTT. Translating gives CASSLRQGTQPQHF.

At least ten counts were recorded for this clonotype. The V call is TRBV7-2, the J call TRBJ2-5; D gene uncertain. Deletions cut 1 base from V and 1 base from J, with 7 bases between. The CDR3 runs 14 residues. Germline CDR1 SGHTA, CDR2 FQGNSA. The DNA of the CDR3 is TGTGCCAGCAGCTTAGGGGGTGCCCAAGAGACCCAGTACTTC. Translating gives CASSLGGAQETQYF.

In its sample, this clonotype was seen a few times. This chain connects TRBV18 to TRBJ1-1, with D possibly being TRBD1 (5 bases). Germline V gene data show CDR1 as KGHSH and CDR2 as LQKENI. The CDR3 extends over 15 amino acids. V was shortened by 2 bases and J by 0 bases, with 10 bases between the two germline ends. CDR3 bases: TGTGCCAGCTCACCAGACAGCACTTTGAACACTGAAGCTTTCTTT. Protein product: CASSPDSTLNTEAFF. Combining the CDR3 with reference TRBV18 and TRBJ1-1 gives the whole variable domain NAGVMQNPRHLVRRRGQEARLRCSPMKGHSHVYWYRQLPEEGLKFMVYLQKENIIDESGMPKERFSAEFPKEGPSILRIQQVVRGDSAAYFCASSPDSTLNTEAFFGQGTRLTVV.

The CDR3 loop reads CASSPGQEELYEQYF. CDR3 DNA: TGTGCCAGCAGTCCTGGACAGGAAGAGCTATACGAGCAGTACTTC. This sequence joins TRBV27 and TRBJ2-7; TRBD1 aligns across 7 bases. The CDR3 extends over 15 amino acids. Germline CDR1 MNHEY, CDR2 SMNVEV (reference sequence). Unmatched junction bases numbered 11, after V lost 5 bases and J lost 4 bases.

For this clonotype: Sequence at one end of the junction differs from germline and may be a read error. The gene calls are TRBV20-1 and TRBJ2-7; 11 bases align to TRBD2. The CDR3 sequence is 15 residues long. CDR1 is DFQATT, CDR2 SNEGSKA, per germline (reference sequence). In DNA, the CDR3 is TGCAGTGCCTCTTATAGCGGGAGGGCCTCCTACGAGCAGTATTTC. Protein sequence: CSASYSGRASYEQYF.

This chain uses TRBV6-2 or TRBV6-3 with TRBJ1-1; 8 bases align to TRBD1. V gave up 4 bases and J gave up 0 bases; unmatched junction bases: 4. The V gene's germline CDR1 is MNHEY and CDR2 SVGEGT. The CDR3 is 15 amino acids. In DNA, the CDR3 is TGTGCCAGCAGTTCGGGACAGGACATGAACACTGAAGCTTTCTTT. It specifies CASSSGQDMNTEAFF.

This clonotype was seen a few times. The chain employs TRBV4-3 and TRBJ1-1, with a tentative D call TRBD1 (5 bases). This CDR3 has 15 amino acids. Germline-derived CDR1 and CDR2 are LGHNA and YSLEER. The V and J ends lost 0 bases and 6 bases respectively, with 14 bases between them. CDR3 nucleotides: TGCGCCAGCAGCCAAGACCCAGCAGGGAGCGCTGAAGCTTTCTTT. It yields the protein CASSQDPAGSAEAFF.